A selection of T cell receptor beta chains follows, all from one sample in a study of blood T cell repertoires in COVID-19. The protocol was immunoSEQ multiplex PCR, while the TCRdb copy is restricted to in-frame clones and leaves out a portion. The sample includes under 45,000 clones, about 83% of them seen just once. The sequenced material came from peripheral blood. These receptors all stem from an elderly woman with active or convalescent COVID-19. The CDR3 runs from the conserved cysteine through the conserved F or W.

V gene | CDR3 protein
TRBV24-1 | CATSDSGTGRVQPQHF
TRBV20-1 | CSASAGTNTGELFF
TRBV19 | CASSITGRRGETQYF
TRBV9 | CARISGLPFWEQYF
TRBV6-6 | CASSPGLAGAASYNEQFF
TRBV5-4 | CASSLVDRTDTEAFF
TRBV3-1/TRBV3-2 | CASSQSGQNTDTQYF
TRBV19 | CASSIPGGETQYF
TRBV9 | CASSPRLNYHEQYF
TRBV6-6 | CASSYGQRDRTDTQYF
TRBV18 | CASSPWSGGFYEQYF
TRBV3-1/TRBV3-2 | CASSPDSGRAVETQYF
TRBV11-2 | CASSLGAENEKLFF
TRBV30 | CAWKTGNTGELFF
TRBV28 | CASSSPTGGNTEAFF
TRBV2 | CASILEETQYF
TRBV19 | CASSSPGGIYEQYF
TRBV6-5 | CASRLGQGFYEQYF
TRBV10-3 | CAIGRDNRKASYEQYF
TRBV9 | CASTDQDTDTQYF
TRBV28 | CASRGAGAWNEQFF
TRBV9 | CASSAILAGARNEQFF
TRBV2 | CASKWGAGSEQFF
TRBV28 | CASSLSAGGINQPQHF
TRBV29-1 | CSVVLAGGNTGELFF
TRBV7-7 | CASSSQLAGAITGELFF
TRBV27 | CASSFGGTAQETQYF
TRBV5-1 | CASSLGQLAGGQETQYF
TRBV11-2 | CASSIQENTEAFF
TRBV3-1/TRBV3-2 | CASSQLQGGNYGYTF
TRBV4-3 | CASSLELGTTNYGYTF
TRBV5-6 | CASRRPGQAHGYTF
TRBV5-8 | CASSLDSRFFYENTEAFF
TRBV2 | CASSFGQEISYEQYF
TRBV14 | CASSHRLAGHNEQFF
TRBV7-3 | CASSLSRGFSYEQYF
TRBV15 | CATSAGASGRLAKNIQYF
TRBV7-2 | CASSWNSGETQYF
TRBV3-1/TRBV3-2 | CASSQDSVPQPQHF
TRBV19 | CASSTGQGGTYEQYF